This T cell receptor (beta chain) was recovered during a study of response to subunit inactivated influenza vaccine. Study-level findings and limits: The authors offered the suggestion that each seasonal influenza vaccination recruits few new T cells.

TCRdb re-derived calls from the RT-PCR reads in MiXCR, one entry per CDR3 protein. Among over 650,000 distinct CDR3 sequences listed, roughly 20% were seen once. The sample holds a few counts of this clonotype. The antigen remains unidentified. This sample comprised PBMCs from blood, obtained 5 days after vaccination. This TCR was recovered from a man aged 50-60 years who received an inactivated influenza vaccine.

The CDR3 region has the DNA TGCAGTGCTAGCGGGCTAGCGGGGGTGCAAGATACGCAGTATTTT. Translating it yields CSASGLAGVQDTQYF. V and J are TRBV20-1 and TRBJ2-3, with 10 positions matching TRBD2. Losses at the gene ends were 3 bases for V and 5 bases for J; bases not matched to a gene: 8. This CDR3 is 15 amino acids long. Germline CDR1 DFQATT, CDR2 SNEGSKA (reference sequence).